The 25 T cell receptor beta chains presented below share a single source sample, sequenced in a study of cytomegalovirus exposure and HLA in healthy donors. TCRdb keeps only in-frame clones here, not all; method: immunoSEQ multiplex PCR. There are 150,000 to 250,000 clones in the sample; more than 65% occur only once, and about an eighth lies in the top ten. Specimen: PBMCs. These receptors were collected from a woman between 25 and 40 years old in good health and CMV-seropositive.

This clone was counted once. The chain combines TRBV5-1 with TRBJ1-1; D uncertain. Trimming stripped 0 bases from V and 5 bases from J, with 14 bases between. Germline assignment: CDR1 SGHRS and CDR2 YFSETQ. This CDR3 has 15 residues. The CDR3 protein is CASSLARAERTEAFF. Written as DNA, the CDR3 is TGCGCCAGCAGCTTGGCGAGAGCCGAGCGAACTGAAGCTTTCTTT.

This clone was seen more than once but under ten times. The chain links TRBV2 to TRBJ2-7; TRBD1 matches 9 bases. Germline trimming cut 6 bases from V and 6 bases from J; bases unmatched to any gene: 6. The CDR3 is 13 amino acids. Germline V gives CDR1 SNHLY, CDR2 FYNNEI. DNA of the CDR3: TGTGCCAGCAGCCGGGACAGGGTAGGCGAGCAGTACTTC. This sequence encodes CASSRDRVGEQYF.

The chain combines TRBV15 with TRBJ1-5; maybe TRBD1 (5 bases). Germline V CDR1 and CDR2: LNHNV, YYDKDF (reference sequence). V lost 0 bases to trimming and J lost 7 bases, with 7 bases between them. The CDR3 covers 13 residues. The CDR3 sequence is CATSRDQGQPQHF. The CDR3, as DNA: TGTGCCACCAGCAGAGATCAGGGCCAGCCCCAGCATTTT.

The CDR3 coding sequence is TGTGCCAGCAGCGGGGACAGGGGCAATCAGCCCCAGCATTTT. This codes for CASSGDRGNQPQHF. The V call is TRBV7-9, the J call TRBJ1-5; 9 bases are a match to TRBD1. Germline lookup yields CDR1 SEHNR and CDR2 FQNEAQ (reference sequence). After removal of 5 bases from V and 2 bases from J, the junction contained 1 base not matched to a gene. The CDR3 has 14 residues.

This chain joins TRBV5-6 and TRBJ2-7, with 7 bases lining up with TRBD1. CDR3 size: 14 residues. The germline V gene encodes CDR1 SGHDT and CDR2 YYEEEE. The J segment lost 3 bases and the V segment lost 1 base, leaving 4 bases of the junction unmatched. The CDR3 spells CASSLFDRDYEQYF. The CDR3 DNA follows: TGTGCCAGCAGCTTGTTCGACAGGGACTACGAGCAGTACTTC.

Here the CDR3 DNA reads TGTGCCAGCAGTTCCGGGACAGGGGTATTTCAGCCCCAGCATTTT. Translation gives CASSSGTGVFQPQHF. The chain recombines TRBV28 with TRBJ1-5; 10 positions match TRBD1. The germline gives CDR1 MDHEN, CDR2 SYDVKM. Trimming cost V 4 bases and J 6 bases; bases outside gene matches: 6. This CDR3 comprises 15 residues.

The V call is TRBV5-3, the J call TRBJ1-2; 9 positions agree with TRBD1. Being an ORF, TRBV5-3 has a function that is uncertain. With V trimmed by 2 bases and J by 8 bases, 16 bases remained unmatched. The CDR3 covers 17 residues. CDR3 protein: CARSLRLCPTGGEGYTF. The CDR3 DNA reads TGTGCCAGAAGCTTACGACTATGCCCGACAGGGGGAGAAGGCTACACCTTC.

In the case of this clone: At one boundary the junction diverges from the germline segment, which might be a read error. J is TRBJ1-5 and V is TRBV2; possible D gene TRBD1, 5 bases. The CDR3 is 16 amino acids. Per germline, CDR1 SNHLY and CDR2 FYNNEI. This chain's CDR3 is CTSSGGAGGGNQPQHF. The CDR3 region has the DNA TGTACCAGCAGTGGAGGGGCGGGGGGAGGAAATCAGCCCCAGCATTTT.

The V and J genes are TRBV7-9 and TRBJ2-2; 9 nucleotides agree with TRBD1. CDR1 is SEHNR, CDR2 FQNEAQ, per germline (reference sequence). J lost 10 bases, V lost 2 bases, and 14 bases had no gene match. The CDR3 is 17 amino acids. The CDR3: CASSLPLIGTGPEELFF. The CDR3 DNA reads TGTGCCAGCAGCTTACCCCTAATCGGGACAGGGCCCGAGGAGCTGTTTTTT.

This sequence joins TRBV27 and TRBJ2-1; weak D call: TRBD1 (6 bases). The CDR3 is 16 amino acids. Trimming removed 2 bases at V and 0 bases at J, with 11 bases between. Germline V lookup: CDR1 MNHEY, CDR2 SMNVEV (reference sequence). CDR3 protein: CASSLNGQSSYNEQFF. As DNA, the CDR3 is TGTGCCAGCAGTTTAAATGGACAGAGCTCCTACAATGAGCAGTTCTTC.

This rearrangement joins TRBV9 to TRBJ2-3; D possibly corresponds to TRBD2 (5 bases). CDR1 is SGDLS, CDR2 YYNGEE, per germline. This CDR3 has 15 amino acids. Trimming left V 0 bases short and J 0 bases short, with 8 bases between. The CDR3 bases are TGTGCCAGCAGCGTAGTTGAGGGAAGCACAGATACGCAGTATTTT. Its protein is CASSVVEGSTDTQYF.

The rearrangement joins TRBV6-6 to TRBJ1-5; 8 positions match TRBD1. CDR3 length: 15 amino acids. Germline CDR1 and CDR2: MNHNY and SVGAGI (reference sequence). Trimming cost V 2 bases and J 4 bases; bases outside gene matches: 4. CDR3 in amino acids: CASSYDDRGNQPQHF. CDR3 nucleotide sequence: TGTGCCAGCAGTTACGATGACAGGGGTAATCAGCCCCAGCATTTT.

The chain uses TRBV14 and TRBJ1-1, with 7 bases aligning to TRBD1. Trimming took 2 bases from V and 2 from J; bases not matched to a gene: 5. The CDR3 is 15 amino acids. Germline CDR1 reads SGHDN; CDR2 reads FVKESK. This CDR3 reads CASSQWGQPNTEAFF. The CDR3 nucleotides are TGTGCCAGCAGCCAATGGGGACAGCCTAACACTGAAGCTTTCTTT.

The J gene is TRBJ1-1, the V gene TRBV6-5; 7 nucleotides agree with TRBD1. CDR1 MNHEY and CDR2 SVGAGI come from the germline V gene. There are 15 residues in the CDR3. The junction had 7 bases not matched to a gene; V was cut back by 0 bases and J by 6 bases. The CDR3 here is CASSYSGFQGAEAFF. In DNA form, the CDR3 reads TGTGCCAGCAGTTACTCAGGCTTTCAGGGGGCTGAAGCTTTCTTT.

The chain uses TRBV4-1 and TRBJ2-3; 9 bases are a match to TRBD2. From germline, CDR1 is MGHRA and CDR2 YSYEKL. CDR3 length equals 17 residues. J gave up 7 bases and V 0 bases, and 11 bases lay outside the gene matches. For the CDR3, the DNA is TGCGCCAGCAGCCAAGATATGGCGGGAGGGACCCCGAATACGCAGTATTTT. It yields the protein CASSQDMAGGTPNTQYF.

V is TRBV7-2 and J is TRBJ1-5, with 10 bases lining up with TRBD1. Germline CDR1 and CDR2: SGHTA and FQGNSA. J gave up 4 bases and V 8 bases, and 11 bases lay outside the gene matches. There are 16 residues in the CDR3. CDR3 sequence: CASGQTGGLLNQPQHF. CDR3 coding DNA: TGTGCCAGCGGCCAGACAGGGGGCTTGTTAAATCAGCCCCAGCATTTT. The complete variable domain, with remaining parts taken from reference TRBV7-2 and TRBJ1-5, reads GAGVSQSPSNKVTEKGKDVELRCDPISGHTALYWYRQSLGQGLEFLIYFQGNSAPDKSGLPSDRFSAERTGGSVSTLTIQRTQQEDSAVYLCASGQTGGLLNQPQHFGDGTRLSIL.

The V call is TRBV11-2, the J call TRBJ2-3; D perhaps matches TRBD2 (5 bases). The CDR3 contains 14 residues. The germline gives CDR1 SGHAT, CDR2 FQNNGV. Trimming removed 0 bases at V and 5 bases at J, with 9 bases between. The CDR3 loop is CASSLDSGLDTQYF. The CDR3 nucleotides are TGTGCCAGCAGCTTAGATTCGGGGTTAGATACGCAGTATTTT.

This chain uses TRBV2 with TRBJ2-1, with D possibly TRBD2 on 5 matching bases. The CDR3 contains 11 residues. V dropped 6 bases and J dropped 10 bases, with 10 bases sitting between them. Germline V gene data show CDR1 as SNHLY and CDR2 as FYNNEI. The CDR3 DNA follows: TGTGCCAGCAGGAGGGTAGACGAGCAGTTCTTC. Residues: CASRRVDEQFF.

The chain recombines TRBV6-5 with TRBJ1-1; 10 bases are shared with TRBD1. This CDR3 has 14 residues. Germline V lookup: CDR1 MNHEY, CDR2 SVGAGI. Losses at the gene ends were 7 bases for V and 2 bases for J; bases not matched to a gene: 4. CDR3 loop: CASKKTGGNTEAFF. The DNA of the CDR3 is TGTGCCAGCAAAAAGACAGGGGGCAACACTGAAGCTTTCTTT.

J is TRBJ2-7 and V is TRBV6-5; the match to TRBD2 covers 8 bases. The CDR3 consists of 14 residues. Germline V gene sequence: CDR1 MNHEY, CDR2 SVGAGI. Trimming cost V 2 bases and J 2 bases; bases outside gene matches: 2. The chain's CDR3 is CASSYLAGPYEQYF. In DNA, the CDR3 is TGTGCCAGCAGTTACCTAGCGGGCCCCTACGAGCAGTACTTC.

CDR3 region: CAISESGTGGYTF. The CDR3 bases are TGTGCCATCAGTGAGTCGGGGACAGGCGGCTACACCTTC. This chain joins TRBV10-3 and TRBJ1-2, with TRBD1 matching over 8 bases. Germline CDR1 reads ENHRY; CDR2 reads SYGVKD. V dropped 0 bases and J dropped 8; count of bases not matched to a gene: 2. The CDR3 contains 13 residues.

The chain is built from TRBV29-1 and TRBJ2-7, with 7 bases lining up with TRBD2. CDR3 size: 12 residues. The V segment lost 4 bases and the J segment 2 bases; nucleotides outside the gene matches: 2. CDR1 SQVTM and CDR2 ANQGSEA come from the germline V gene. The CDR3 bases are TGCAGCGTTGTAAGCGGGGCCTACGAGCAGTACTTC. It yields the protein CSVVSGAYEQYF.

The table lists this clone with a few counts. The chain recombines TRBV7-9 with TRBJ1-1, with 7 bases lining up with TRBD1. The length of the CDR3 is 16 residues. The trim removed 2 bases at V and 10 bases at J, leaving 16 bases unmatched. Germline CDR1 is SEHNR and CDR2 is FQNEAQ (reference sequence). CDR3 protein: CASSLTSTGLLTGAFF. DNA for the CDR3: TGTGCCAGCAGCTTAACCTCGACAGGGCTCCTTACGGGAGCTTTCTTT.

DNA of the CDR3: TGCGCCAGCAGCTTCGGTACGGGACACCTGAACACTGAAGCTTTCTTT. Residues: CASSFGTGHLNTEAFF. The chain has TRBV5-1 and TRBJ1-1; tentative D call: TRBD1 (6 bases). V was trimmed by 2 bases and J by 0 bases, leaving 14 bases between them. The CDR3 totals 16 residues. Germline assignment: CDR1 SGHRS and CDR2 YFSETQ.

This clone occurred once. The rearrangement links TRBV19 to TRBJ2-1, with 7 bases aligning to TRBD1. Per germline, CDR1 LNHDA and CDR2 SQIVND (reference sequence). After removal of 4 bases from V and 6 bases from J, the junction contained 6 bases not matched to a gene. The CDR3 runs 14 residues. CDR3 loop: CASSTTGLLNEQFF. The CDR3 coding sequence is TGTGCCAGTAGTACGACAGGGCTCCTCAATGAGCAGTTCTTC.